These T cell receptor beta chains were read from a single sample in a study of T cell responses to AZD1222 COVID-19 vaccine. The data were produced by immunoSEQ multiplex PCR, yet TCRdb's version contains in-frame clones alone and is incomplete. The sample yields 70,000 or so clones, roughly 90% seen once. Material: peripheral blood, obtained on day 0 of AZD1222 vaccination. The receptors derive from an adult in good health. Each CDR3 is given with its conserved first and last residue. D genes are given only for firm matches. Expanded clones get a size class; other rows say once, few or many, or leave the size out.

clone size	D gene	V gene	J gene	CDR3 DNA	CDR3 protein
-	-	TRBV18	TRBJ2-3	TGTGCCAGCTCACCAAGTACAGATACGCAGTATTTT	CASSPSTDTQYF
few	TRBD2	TRBV4-1	TRBJ2-7	TGCGCCAGCAGTCCCTTAGCGGGACCCCGGGAGCAGTACTTC	CASSPLAGPREQYF
-	-	TRBV10-1	TRBJ2-3	TGCGCCAGCAGTGAGTACAACACAGATACGCAGTATTTT	CASSEYNTDTQYF
-	-	TRBV14	TRBJ2-5	TGTGCCAGCAGCCAATGGGGGGCGTGGGAGACCCAGTACTTC	CASSQWGAWETQYF
-	-	TRBV12-3/TRBV12-4	TRBJ1-1	TGTGCCAGCAGTTTAGAATGGAACACTGAAGCTTTCTTT	CASSLEWNTEAFF
-	-	TRBV5-1	TRBJ1-2	TGCGCCAGCAGAGTAACAGGCGGAATCTATGGCTACACCTTC	CASRVTGGIYGYTF
-	TRBD1	TRBV6-1	TRBJ1-4	TGTGCCAGCAGTGACGGTTATGGGACAGTTGAAAAACTGTTTTTT	CASSDGYGTVEKLFF
once	-	TRBV5-1	TRBJ2-7	TGCGCCAGCTTCGCCCCTGCAGGGAGGAGCTACGAGCAGTACTTC	CASFAPAGRSYEQYF
-	-	TRBV7-6	TRBJ2-2	TGTGCCAGCAGCCTTACCGGGGAGCTGTTTTTT	CASSLTGELFF
-	-	TRBV7-2	TRBJ1-3	TGTGCCAGCAGCTTAGACAGACGAAACACCATATATTTT	CASSLDRRNTIYF
-	-	TRBV20-1	TRBJ1-3	TGCAGTGCTAGAGTTGGAAACACCATATATTTT	CSARVGNTIYF
-	-	TRBV4-1	TRBJ2-3	TGCGCCAGCAGCCAAGACTACGCCTCAGATACGCAGTATTTT	CASSQDYASDTQYF
-	TRBD2	TRBV28	TRBJ2-1	TGTGCCAGCAGCCCGGGACTAGCAAGCTCCTACAATGAGCAGTTCTTC	CASSPGLASSYNEQFF
-	TRBD2	TRBV20-1	TRBJ2-1	TGCAGTGCTAGTGGGCCGGGACTAGCGGGAGTCAATGAGCAGTTCTTC	CSASGPGLAGVNEQFF
-	-	TRBV5-1	TRBJ1-1	TGCGCCAGCAGCTTGGCGAGCAGCTTGAACACTGAAGCTTTCTTT	CASSLASSLNTEAFF
-	-	TRBV5-1	TRBJ2-1	TGCGCCAGCAGCTCATTACCGGGACAAACTGATCAGTTCTTC	CASSSLPGQTDQFF
-	TRBD1	TRBV27	TRBJ2-3	TGTGCCAGCAGTTTAAGACAGGGACGCACAGATACGCAGTATTTT	CASSLRQGRTDTQYF
-	-	TRBV5-1	TRBJ2-2	TGCGCCAGCAGCAACACCGGGGAGCTGTTTTTT	CASSNTGELFF
-	-	TRBV14	TRBJ1-1	TGTGCCAGCAGCCAAACTCCGGTTTTAACCACTGAAGCTTTCTTT	CASSQTPVLTTEAFF
-	-	TRBV5-6	TRBJ2-5	TGTGCCAGCAGATGGGGAGAGACCCAGTACTTC	CASRWGETQYF
-	-	TRBV5-6	TRBJ1-3	TGTGCCAGCAGCCGACAGGTCTCTGGAAACACCATATATTTT	CASSRQVSGNTIYF
once	-	TRBV24-1	TRBJ1-5	TGTGCCACCTCCGGGACGCTAGTCAATCAGCCCCAGCATTTT	CATSGTLVNQPQHF
-	-	TRBV11-2	TRBJ2-1	TGTGCCAGCAGCTATGGGGCCCCCGAATACAATGAGCAGTTCTTC	CASSYGAPEYNEQFF
-	-	TRBV2	TRBJ1-1	TGTGCCAGCAGTGAAGCGTTTGGCAGGGAGGGAACTGAAGCTTTCTTT	CASSEAFGREGTEAFF
-	-	TRBV3-1/TRBV3-2	TRBJ1-6	TGTGCCAGCAGCCAAGAAGAATCACCCCTCCACTTT	CASSQEESPLHF
-	TRBD2	TRBV7-3	TRBJ2-1	TGTGCCAGCAACCTCGTCAGCTGGACTAGTGAGAATGAGCAGTTCTTC	CASNLVSWTSENEQFF
-	-	TRBV3-1/TRBV3-2	TRBJ2-2	TGTGCCAGCAGCCAAGTAGTTATCACCGGGGAGCTGTTTTTT	CASSQVVITGELFF
-	TRBD1	TRBV5-8	TRBJ1-5	TGTGCCAGCAGCTGGGGGGACAGGGGGCCAAATCAGCCCCAGCATTTT	CASSWGDRGPNQPQHF
-	TRBD1	TRBV19	TRBJ1-5	TGTGCCAGTAGATCACCGGGACAGCGGTCGGGTCAGCCCCAGCATTTT	CASRSPGQRSGQPQHF
-	-	TRBV15	TRBJ1-3	TGTGCCACCAGCAGAGATCGGGGCTCTGGAAACACCATATATTTT	CATSRDRGSGNTIYF
-	TRBD2	TRBV7-9	TRBJ2-7	TGTGCCAGCAGCGGTACGGCTAGCGGGAGGACCTACGAGCAGTACTTC	CASSGTASGRTYEQYF
-	-	TRBV30	TRBJ1-1	TGTGCCTGGATTCCCAGGATGAACACTGAAGCTTTCTTT	CAWIPRMNTEAFF
-	-	TRBV12-3/TRBV12-4	TRBJ1-6	TGTGCCAGCCAGGACGGGGGAGGTTCACCCCTCCACTTT	CASQDGGGSPLHF
-	TRBD2	TRBV19	TRBJ2-1	TGTGCCAGTAGGTCGACTAGCGGGATATACAATGAGCAGTTCTTC	CASRSTSGIYNEQFF
-	-	TRBV7-9	TRBJ2-6	TGTGCCAGCAGCCTTGTGAGTGGGGCCAACGTCCTGACTTTC	CASSLVSGANVLTF
few	-	TRBV12-3/TRBV12-4	TRBJ1-2	TGTGCCAGCAGTTTCTCCGGATCTGGCTACACCTTC	CASSFSGSGYTF
-	-	TRBV10-3	TRBJ1-5	TGTGCCACCAACCCCCAGGGAAATAGCAATCAGCCCCAGCATTTT	CATNPQGNSNQPQHF
-	-	TRBV2	TRBJ2-1	TGTGCCAGCAGCCCCAATAGCGGATCTTTCTACAATGAGCAGTTCTTC	CASSPNSGSFYNEQFF
-	TRBD1	TRBV28	TRBJ1-4	TGTGCCAGCAGTCCCCTGGGACAGTCTAATGAAAAACTGTTTTTT	CASSPLGQSNEKLFF
-	TRBD2	TRBV6-5	TRBJ2-7	TGTGCCAGTCGGACTAGCGGGAGATCCGAGCAGTACTTC	CASRTSGRSEQYF
-	-	TRBV6-6	TRBJ2-4	TGTGCCAGCAGGCCCATCGGGGTCGAGGCCAAAAACATTCAGTACTTC	CASRPIGVEAKNIQYF
-	-	TRBV5-1	TRBJ2-5	TGCGCCAGCAGCTTATACTGGGCGGGCAACCAAGAGACCCAGTACTTC	CASSLYWAGNQETQYF
-	TRBD2	TRBV10-1	TRBJ2-5	TGCGCCAGCAGTGAGTCCCGACTAGCGGGAGGGGAGACCCAGTACTTC	CASSESRLAGGETQYF
-	-	TRBV5-4	TRBJ2-3	TGTGCCAGCAGCTTGGCCGCAGCTAGCACAGATACGCAGTATTTT	CASSLAAASTDTQYF
-	-	TRBV28	TRBJ2-3	TGTGCCAGCAGTTTTTTGTCGGGCACAGATACGCAGTATTTT	CASSFLSGTDTQYF
few	-	TRBV19	TRBJ2-3	TGTGCCAGTAGCTGGAGCGCAAGCACAGATACGCAGTATTTT	CASSWSASTDTQYF
-	-	TRBV6-5	TRBJ1-1	TGTGCCAGCAGTTACTCGATGCTGGGGGTGAACACTGAAGCTTTCTTT	CASSYSMLGVNTEAFF
-	-	TRBV7-2	TRBJ1-5	TGTGCCAGCAGTCAGGGAGGGGTTGTGCAGCCCCAGCATTTT	CASSQGGVVQPQHF
-	TRBD1	TRBV18	TRBJ1-2	TGTGCCAGCTCACCACCCCTACAGGGGGTCTGGGGCTACACCTTC	CASSPPLQGVWGYTF
-	-	TRBV9	TRBJ1-2	TGTGCCAGCAGCGTTTTCAGTAACACAGATAACTATGGCTACACCTTC	CASSVFSNTDNYGYTF
-	TRBD2	TRBV27	TRBJ2-3	TGTGCCAGCAGTCTTGGGACTAGCGGTACAGATACGCAGTATTTT	CASSLGTSGTDTQYF
-	-	TRBV30	TRBJ1-1	TGTGCCGGAGGGGTTATGAACACTGAAGCTTTCTTT	CAGGVMNTEAFF
-	-	TRBV7-2	TRBJ2-5	TGTGCCAGCAGCTTGGGGCCGGGAGTGAAGACCCAGTACTTC	CASSLGPGVKTQYF
-	-	TRBV2	TRBJ2-1	TGTGCCAGCAGCCCGGGCCCCGGTTCGGATGAGCAGTTCTTC	CASSPGPGSDEQFF
-	-	TRBV19	TRBJ2-7	TGTGCCAGTAGTACCCGTTCGACGCTAGGCGACGAGCAGTACTTC	CASSTRSTLGDEQYF
-	-	TRBV6-2/TRBV6-3	TRBJ2-7	TGTGCCAGCACCCCCCCCACTTACGAGCAGTACTTC	CASTPPTYEQYF
-	-	TRBV7-9	TRBJ2-3	TGTGCCAGCAGCTTAGTCGAGGGGAATACGCAGTATTTT	CASSLVEGNTQYF
-	-	TRBV7-9	TRBJ1-1	TGTGCCAGCAGCCTGAGGACGGCAAACACTGAAGCTTTCTTT	CASSLRTANTEAFF
-	-	TRBV24-1	TRBJ2-5	TGTGCCACCAGTGATTATCGTCGGGCAGGGATCGCGACCCAGTACTTC	CATSDYRRAGIATQYF
-	TRBD2	TRBV7-8	TRBJ2-1	TGTGCCAGCAGCCCAGGGACTAGCGGGAGTGGCAATGAGCAGTTCTTC	CASSPGTSGSGNEQFF